Below are 27 T cell receptor beta chains sequenced from a single sample in a study of blood T cell repertoires in COVID-19. Using immunoSEQ multiplex PCR, the repertoire was profiled, and TCRdb retains in-frame clones only, with some absent. The table records around 190,000 clones, about 81% of them present only once. The material sequenced was PBMCs or T cells enriched from blood (not recorded which). These receptor sequences come from a woman in her twenties or thirties who had recovered from COVID-19.

This chain uses TRBV6-4 with TRBJ2-6; 7 nucleotides align to TRBD1. Germline V gene data show CDR1 as MRHNA and CDR2 as SNTAGT. The J segment lost 2 bases and the V segment lost 0 bases, leaving 1 base of the junction unmatched. There are 16 residues in the CDR3. The CDR3 DNA sequence: TGTGCCAGCAGTGACTCAGGGGGCGCTGGGGCCAACGTCCTGACTTTC. This sequence encodes CASSDSGGAGANVLTF.

The chain recombines TRBV7-2 with TRBJ1-5; 8 bases map to TRBD1. CDR1 and CDR2 (germline): SGHTA, FQGNSA. V shed 6 bases, J shed 6 bases, and the junction held 4 bases outside the gene matches. There are 13 residues in the CDR3. CDR3 DNA sequence: TGTGCCAGCAGTTACAGGGGGTCTCAGCCCCAGCATTTT. Translated: CASSYRGSQPQHF. The complete variable domain, with remaining parts taken from reference TRBV7-2 and TRBJ1-5, reads GAGVSQSPSNKVTEKGKDVELRCDPISGHTALYWYRQSLGQGLEFLIYFQGNSAPDKSGLPSDRFSAERTGGSVSTLTIQRTQQEDSAVYLCASSYRGSQPQHFGDGTRLSIL.

J is TRBJ1-1 and V is TRBV19, with TRBD1 matching 10 bases. The germline gives CDR1 LNHDA, CDR2 SQIVND (reference sequence). V lost 7 bases to trimming and J lost 5 bases; unmatched junction nucleotides: 7. This CDR3 is built from 14 residues. CDR3 sequence: CASNQDRGKTEAFF. The CDR3 nucleotides are TGTGCCAGTAACCAGGACAGGGGGAAAACTGAAGCTTTCTTT.

This rearrangement joins TRBV10-1 to TRBJ2-7; no definite D call. Per germline, CDR1 WNHNN and CDR2 SYGVQD (reference sequence). CDR3 length: 16 residues. V lost 0 bases, J lost 5 bases, and 17 bases lay in between. The CDR3 DNA follows: TGCGCCAGCAGTGAGTCGAGGCCAGTCTACCCTCACGAGCAGTACGTC. Translation: CASSESRPVYPHEQYV.

The chain links TRBV5-1 to TRBJ1-6, with TRBD1 matching over 7 bases. Germline V lookup: CDR1 SGHRS, CDR2 YFSETQ. V lost 3 bases and J lost 7; bases outside the gene matches: 4. The CDR3 totals 14 residues. The CDR3 sequence is CASSSGTVNSPLHF. The CDR3 bases are TGCGCCAGCAGCTCCGGGACAGTCAATTCACCCCTCCACTTT.

This chain uses TRBV5-1 with TRBJ1-1; 9 bases line up with TRBD1. Germline V gene data show CDR1 as SGHRS and CDR2 as YFSETQ. This CDR3 contains 20 residues. Trimming cost V 0 bases and J 6 bases; bases outside gene matches: 21. The CDR3: CASSLGRSGDRVLGPSEAFF. In nucleotides, the CDR3 is TGCGCCAGCAGCTTGGGACGGAGCGGGGACAGGGTGTTGGGCCCGTCTGAAGCTTTCTTT.

The chain combines TRBV10-3 with TRBJ1-1, with D uncertain. Germline V gives CDR1 ENHRY, CDR2 SYGVKD. The CDR3 extends over 12 amino acids. Trimming pared 4 bases from V and 2 bases from J, leaving 5 bases between. This CDR3 is CAISGGNTEAFF. CDR3 nucleotide sequence: TGTGCCATCAGTGGAGGAAACACTGAAGCTTTCTTT.

The V and J genes are TRBV2 and TRBJ2-7; maybe TRBD1 (5 bases). The CDR3 covers 14 residues. The germline V gene has CDR1 SNHLY and CDR2 FYNNEI. Trimming removed 1 base from V and 1 base from J, with 8 bases in between. CDR3 nucleotide sequence: TGTGCCAGCAGTGAAGGACAGTTATCCTACGAGCAGTACTTC. It codes for CASSEGQLSYEQYF.

The chain is built from TRBV28 and TRBJ1-5, with unresolved D. V was trimmed by 5 bases and J by 3 bases, leaving 11 bases between them. The CDR3 contains 14 residues. The germline CDR1 and CDR2 sequences are MDHEN and SYDVKM. This CDR3 reads CASSPPQINQPQHF. CDR3 DNA: TGTGCCAGCAGTCCGCCCCAGATCAATCAGCCCCAGCATTTT.

The chain has TRBV6-5 and TRBJ2-1; 7 nucleotides align to TRBD2. The CDR3 is 15 residues long. Per the germline V gene, CDR1 is MNHEY and CDR2 is SVGAGI. The V gene end was trimmed by 5 bases and the J gene end by 7 bases; junction bases not matched to a gene: 11. The CDR3 DNA follows: TGTGCCAGCAGTCAACGGGGGGACTTCCCAAATGAGCAGTTCTTC. Residues: CASSQRGDFPNEQFF.

The J gene is TRBJ1-2, the V gene TRBV12-5, with D possibly matching TRBD1 (5 bases). V shed 9 bases and J shed 0 bases, with 17 bases lying between them. This CDR3 is built from 15 residues. Germline V gene data show CDR1 as LGHNT and CDR2 as FRNRAP. The CDR3 reads CASDNFDRTNYGYTF. For the CDR3, the DNA is TGTGCTAGCGACAACTTCGACAGAACTAACTATGGCTACACCTTC.

DNA for the CDR3: TGCGCCAGCAGCTTGATGACTAGCGGGATCACCGGGGAGCTGTTTTTT. This encodes CASSLMTSGITGELFF. The rearrangement links TRBV5-1 to TRBJ2-2; 11 nucleotides line up with TRBD2. J was trimmed by 4 bases and V by 1 base; bases with no gene match: 3. The germline gives CDR1 SGHRS, CDR2 YFSETQ. The CDR3 length is 16 residues.

V gene TRBV24-1 combines with J gene TRBJ2-5; 10 bases are shared with TRBD2. With V trimmed by 2 bases and J by 5 bases, 7 bases remained unmatched. There are 16 residues in the CDR3. CDR1 is KGHDR and CDR2 is SFDVKD in the germline V gene. The CDR3 DNA sequence: TGTGCCACCAGTGATTCCCTAGCGGGGGACCGGGAGACCCAGTACTTC. Residues: CATSDSLAGDRETQYF.

This sequence joins TRBV6-5 and TRBJ2-2, with a weak D call TRBD1 (5 bases). Trimming stripped 4 bases from V and 1 base from J, with 7 bases between. This CDR3 has 14 amino acids. From germline, CDR1 is MNHEY and CDR2 SVGAGI. CDR3 residues: CASSSTGNTGELFF. The CDR3, as DNA: TGTGCCAGCAGTTCCACAGGGAACACCGGGGAGCTGTTTTTT.

About this clone itself: Other DNA sequences in this sample translate to the same CDR3. This chain links TRBV7-2 with TRBJ1-5; D gene unclear. The ends were cut back, 5 bases at V and 2 bases at J, with 10 bases in the middle. This CDR3 is built from 14 residues. CDR1 is SGHTA, CDR2 FQGNSA, per germline. The CDR3 spells CASSLSGGNQPQHF. The CDR3 coding sequence is TGTGCCAGCAGCCTTTCGGGTGGCAATCAGCCCCAGCATTTT. The entire variable domain, with the rest obtained from reference TRBV7-2 and TRBJ1-5, is as follows: GAGVSQSPSNKVTEKGKDVELRCDPISGHTALYWYRQSLGQGLEFLIYFQGNSAPDKSGLPSDRFSAERTGGSVSTLTIQRTQQEDSAVYLCASSLSGGNQPQHFGDGTRLSIL.

The V gene is TRBV5-4, the J gene TRBJ1-2; 8 bases match TRBD1. V lost 3 bases and J lost 4; bases outside the gene matches: 8. The germline V gene encodes CDR1 SGHNT and CDR2 YYREEE (reference sequence). This CDR3 is 15 amino acids long. CDR3 protein: CASSSGTGDFYGYTF. The DNA for the CDR3 is TGTGCCAGCAGCTCCGGGACAGGAGATTTCTATGGCTACACCTTC.

This clone was observed once. The gene calls are TRBV6-2 or TRBV6-3 and TRBJ2-7; 12 nucleotides match TRBD2. V was clipped by 4 bases and J by 3 bases; unmatched bases: 4. Per the germline V gene, CDR1 is MNHEY and CDR2 is SVGEGT. This CDR3 is built from 15 residues. CDR3 loop: CASSSLLAGGYEQYF. The CDR3 DNA follows: TGTGCCAGCAGTTCCCTACTAGCGGGAGGCTACGAGCAGTACTTC.

The gene calls are TRBV9 and TRBJ2-1, with 11 bases fitting TRBD2. CDR1 is SGDLS and CDR2 is YYNGEE in the germline V gene. The trim removed 3 bases at V and 1 base at J, leaving 9 bases unmatched. The CDR3 runs 18 residues. CDR3 sequence: CASSAHRLAGKSYNEQFF. CDR3 DNA sequence: TGTGCCAGCAGCGCGCATCGACTAGCGGGGAAATCCTACAATGAGCAGTTCTTC. Full variable domain (missing parts from reference TRBV9 and TRBJ2-1): DSGVTQTPKHLITATGQRVTLRCSPRSGDLSVYWYQQSLDQGLQFLIQYYNGEERAKGNILERFSAQQFPDLHSELNLSSLELGDSALYFCASSAHRLAGKSYNEQFFGPGTRLTVL.

The DNA of the CDR3 is TGTGCCAGCAGCTTAACGGTTAGCGGACATGAGCAGTTCTTC. This sequence encodes CASSLTVSGHEQFF. This chain uses TRBV11-3 with TRBJ2-1; a possible D gene is TRBD2 (6 bases). The CDR3 extends over 14 amino acids. V was trimmed by 2 bases and J by 8 bases, leaving 13 bases between them. The germline gives CDR1 SGHNT, CDR2 YENEEA.

The chain employs TRBV19 and TRBJ1-4, with 8 bases lining up with TRBD1. Germline V gene lookup returns CDR1 LNHDA and CDR2 SQIVND (reference sequence). The CDR3 is 15 residues long. The trim removed 3 bases at V and 7 bases at J, leaving 7 bases unmatched. The CDR3 DNA reads as TGTGCCAGTAGTATGTTACAGGGGGGAGTTGAAAAACTGTTTTTT. Protein sequence: CASSMLQGGVEKLFF.

The chain couples TRBV7-3 to TRBJ2-5; possible D gene TRBD1, 6 bases. The CDR3 length is 15 residues. Germline V gives CDR1 SGHTA, CDR2 FQGTGA. V lost 5 bases and J lost 1, with 14 bases in between. The CDR3 DNA sequence: TGTGCCAGCAGCCAAAACCAGGGGCCCCAAGAGACCCAGTACTTC. It is translated as CASSQNQGPQETQYF.

The rearrangement links TRBV5-8 to TRBJ2-7; D is perhaps TRBD2 (6 bases). Germline CDR1 reads SGHTS; CDR2 reads YDEGEE. The V gene lost 3 bases and the J gene lost 3 bases, with 16 bases spanning the gap. The CDR3 is 15 residues long. The chain's CDR3 is CASSSFLEGLYEQYF. CDR3 in DNA: TGTGCCAGCAGCTCTTTCTTGGAGGGCCTCTACGAGCAGTACTTC.

The V and J genes are TRBV11-2 and TRBJ1-1, with a weak D call TRBD1 (6 bases). Germline lookup yields CDR1 SGHAT and CDR2 FQNNGV. Trimming removed 1 base at V and 4 bases at J, with 10 bases between. The CDR3 sequence is 14 residues long. The CDR3 DNA sequence: TGTGCCAGCAGCTTAGCGGTAGGGGGCACTGAAGCTTTCTTT. This codes for CASSLAVGGTEAFF.

The V gene is TRBV18, the J gene TRBJ1-6; tentatively, D is TRBD1 (5 bases). The CDR3 is 16 residues long. The V and J ends lost 3 bases and 10 bases respectively, with 19 bases between them. Germline CDR1 and CDR2: KGHSH and LQKENI. CDR3: CASSPPRQGPSSPLHF. The CDR3 DNA reads as TGTGCCAGCTCACCCCCCCGGCAGGGCCCGAGCTCACCCCTCCACTTT.

The rearrangement joins TRBV28 to TRBJ1-2; 8 bases are a match to TRBD1. Trimming cost V 5 bases and J 6 bases; bases outside gene matches: 20. This CDR3 comprises 18 residues. Per the germline V gene, CDR1 is MDHEN and CDR2 is SYDVKM. As DNA, the CDR3 is TGTGCCAGCAGTCCCTATTCAATCCAGGGGGCCTTAGAAAATGGCTACACCTTC. Its translation is CASSPYSIQGALENGYTF.

V and J are TRBV4-2 and TRBJ2-6, with D possibly being TRBD2 (6 bases). The CDR3 has 17 residues. Germline lookup yields CDR1 LGHNA and CDR2 YNFKEQ. Trimming left V 5 bases short and J 0 bases short, with 14 bases between. The CDR3 reads CASSGRWWGSGANVLTF. As DNA, the CDR3 is TGTGCCAGCAGCGGGAGGTGGTGGGGCTCTGGGGCCAACGTCCTGACTTTC.

V gene TRBV6-5 combines with J gene TRBJ1-1; TRBD1 aligns across 7 bases. Trimming at V came to 6 bases and at J to 4 bases, leaving 5 bases not matched to a gene. Germline CDR1 MNHEY, CDR2 SVGAGI. The CDR3 contains 13 residues. For the CDR3, the DNA is TGTGCCAGCAGGTCCTCAGGGGGCACTGAAGCTTTCTTT. Encoded protein: CASRSSGGTEAFF.